This TCR beta chain was recovered during a study of T cell repertoires in cytomegalovirus infection. Study-wide findings and caveats: Carriage of CMV together with the relevant HLA was identifiable through cumulative public TCR beta family frequency. Ex vivo, HLA-C-restricted CMV-specific TCR beta clonotypes prevailed over the rest of the response.

TCRdb itself ran the reads through MiXCR, one entry per CDR3 protein. The table records fewer than 400,000 distinct CDR3 sequences, 15% to 20% of them present only once. V lost 2 bases and J 2 bases, leaving 12 bases between the germline ends. In germline, CDR1 is DFQATT, CDR2 SNEGSKA (reference sequence). The CDR3 is 14 amino acids. Only a few counts were recorded for this clonotype. Antigen: not known. V usage is TRBV20-1 and J usage is TRBJ1-1; D unclear. The receptor's source is a human donor in good health (CMV status not recorded). Some clones in this sample may be carry-over from other donors' samples. Sequencing used PBMCs. CDR3 in amino acids: CSARRTGPNTEAFF. The CDR3 DNA is TGCAGTGCTAGAAGGACGGGCCCAAACACTGAAGCTTTCTTT.